The T cell receptor beta chain under discussion was sequenced for a study of blood T cell repertoires in COVID-19. Using immunoSEQ multiplex PCR, the repertoire was profiled, and TCRdb retains in-frame clones only, with some absent. Here the sample spans approximately 35,000 clones, around 87% being singletons. The CDR3 runs to 15 residues. Germline loops: CDR1 SGHRS, CDR2 YFSETQ. V shed 0 bases and J shed 2 bases, with 8 bases lying between them. This sequence was found in a human donor in a cohort sampled during active COVID-19. The chain joins TRBV5-1 to TRBJ1-4, with D tentatively TRBD1 (6 bases). The specimen was peripheral blood. In DNA, the CDR3 is TGCGCCAGCAGCTTGGGACAGGTCACTAATGAAAAACTGTTTTTT. This encodes CASSLGQVTNEKLFF.